What follows are 16 T cell receptor beta chains derived from one specimen sequenced in a study of OX40 agonist ivuxolimab in advanced cancers. Some clones are missing from TCRdb's copy, which holds only in-frame ones; the method was immunoSEQ multiplex PCR. This sample carries 40,000 to 45,000 clones, around 90% of them seen once, and the ten largest clones take around 6%. The sequenced sample was CD4+ or CD8+ T cells sorted from blood, obtained in a trial of the OX40 agonist ivuxolimab. These receptors originate from an adult with an advanced solid tumor such as melanoma, head and neck, liver or kidney cancer.

The chain uses TRBV28 and TRBJ1-5; D uncertain. The CDR3 sequence is 15 residues long. Germline V lookup: CDR1 MDHEN, CDR2 SYDVKM. Trimming shortened V by 5 bases and J by 0 bases, and 11 bases separated the two germline ends. The CDR3 nucleotides are TGTGCCAGCAGTCGCCGCACGAATAGCAATCAGCCCCAGCATTTT. Translated, it gives CASSRRTNSNQPQHF. The full variable domain, with the rest looked up from reference TRBV28 and TRBJ1-5, is DVKVTQSSRYLVKRTGEKVFLECVQDMDHENMFWYRQDPGLGLRLIYFSYDVKMKEKGDIPEGYSVSREKKERFSLILESASTNQTSMYLCASSRRTNSNQPQHFGDGTRLSIL.

As concerns this clone: At one of its ends the junction is not consistent with the germline gene, which may arise from a read error. The chain combines TRBV19 with TRBJ1-1, with TRBD1 matching over 7 bases. Germline assignment: CDR1 LNHDA and CDR2 SQIVND (reference sequence). The CDR3 has 11 residues. This CDR3 is CASSILDRRLF. The CDR3, as DNA: TGTGCCAGTAGTATCCTGGACAGGCGGCTCTTT.

The chain is built from TRBV7-3 and TRBJ2-5, with no clear D. V lost 2 bases to trimming and J lost 5 bases, with 18 bases between them. The CDR3 spans 16 residues. Germline-derived CDR1 and CDR2 are SGHTA and FQGTGA. CDR3 region: CASSLCQLTVAETQYF. DNA for the CDR3: TGTGCCAGCAGCTTATGCCAATTGACTGTAGCCGAGACCCAGTACTTC.

The J gene is TRBJ2-6, the V gene TRBV7-9, with 8 bases lining up with TRBD1. J lost 0 bases, V lost 1 base, and 5 bases had no gene match. This CDR3 region has 18 residues. The germline V gene has CDR1 SEHNR and CDR2 FQNEAQ (reference sequence). This chain's CDR3 is CASSLGTGKLSGANVLTF. DNA for the CDR3: TGTGCCAGCAGCTTAGGGACAGGGAAGCTCTCTGGGGCCAACGTCCTGACTTTC.

J is TRBJ2-5 and V is TRBV14; maybe TRBD2 (7 bases). V shed 4 bases and J shed 1 base, with 16 bases lying between them. CDR1 and CDR2 from the germline V gene are SGHDN and FVKESK. The CDR3 contains 16 residues. CDR3 DNA sequence: TGTGCCAGCAGCCTTTCGGGAGGAGGGGGCCAAGAGACCCAGTACTTC. It specifies CASSLSGGGGQETQYF.

The gene calls are TRBV5-1 and TRBJ2-4; possibly TRBD1 for D (6 bases). This CDR3 contains 16 residues. Germline V gene lookup returns CDR1 SGHRS and CDR2 YFSETQ. Trimming stripped 4 bases from V and 3 bases from J, with 17 bases between. The CDR3 protein is CASSGYSGVGKNIQYF. CDR3 nucleotide sequence: TGCGCCAGCAGCGGCTACTCAGGGGTTGGCAAAAACATTCAGTACTTC.

The chain carries TRBV11-2 and TRBJ2-7, with D perhaps matching TRBD2 (6 bases). Trimming took off 10 bases at V and 0 bases at J, with 13 bases between the two ends. The CDR3 contains 13 residues. Germline V gene lookup returns CDR1 SGHAT and CDR2 FQNNGV. The chain's CDR3 is CATRLAVSYEQYF. In DNA, the CDR3 is TGTGCCACCAGATTAGCGGTCTCCTACGAGCAGTACTTC.

The CDR3 loop reads CSDVEGGQTQYF. CDR3 nucleotides: TGCAGCGACGTAGAGGGGGGTCAGACCCAGTACTTC. V is TRBV29-1 and J is TRBJ2-5; possibly TRBD1 or TRBD2 for D (6 bases each). Germline V CDR1 and CDR2: SQVTM, ANQGSEA. The V end was cut by 7 bases, the J end by 6 bases, with 15 bases between. CDR3 length: 12 residues.

This chain joins TRBV4-2 and TRBJ2-1; TRBD2 matches at 11 bases. CDR1 and CDR2 (germline): LGHNA, YNFKEQ. This CDR3 has 19 residues. V lost 0 bases to trimming and J lost 8 bases; unmatched junction nucleotides: 15. The CDR3 protein is CASSQETSGIFPSGDEQFF. The CDR3 DNA reads TGTGCCAGCAGCCAAGAGACTAGCGGGATATTTCCCAGTGGCGATGAGCAGTTCTTC.

This chain connects TRBV2 to TRBJ2-5, with TRBD1 as a possible D gene (5 bases). Germline V gene sequence: CDR1 SNHLY, CDR2 FYNNEI. This CDR3 is built from 14 residues. Between the trimmed V and J ends, which lost 7 bases and 4 bases, there was a span of 16 bases. The CDR3 spells CASKWAGLGETQYF. The CDR3 bases are TGTGCCAGCAAGTGGGCAGGGCTAGGAGAGACCCAGTACTTC.

CDR3 bases: TGTGCCAGCAGCTTGATGAACAGGGCGGGCGGGGAGCTGTTTTTT. This encodes CASSLMNRAGGELFF. The chain uses TRBV5-4 and TRBJ2-2; possibly TRBD1 for D (6 bases). The V end lost 1 base, the J end lost 7 bases, and 14 bases lay between the germline ends. Germline-derived CDR1 and CDR2 are SGHNT and YYREEE (reference sequence). The CDR3 spans 15 residues.

The chain uses TRBV15 and TRBJ2-3; 10 bases are a match to TRBD2. V lost 3 bases to trimming and J lost 2 bases; unmatched junction nucleotides: 2. The CDR3 loop spans 15 amino acids. The germline V gene has CDR1 LNHNV and CDR2 YYDKDF (reference sequence). CDR3 sequence reads: CATSSTSGNTDTQYF. The CDR3 region has the DNA TGTGCCACCAGCAGCACTAGCGGGAACACAGATACGCAGTATTTT.

As DNA, the CDR3 is TGTGCCAGCAGCCAAGACCTTAACAGGGGGATTAACTATGGCTACACCTTC. This codes for CASSQDLNRGINYGYTF. The V gene is TRBV4-2, the J gene TRBJ1-2, with TRBD1 matching over 8 bases. CDR1 LGHNA and CDR2 YNFKEQ come from the germline V gene. V was clipped by 0 bases and J by 1 base; unmatched bases: 7. The CDR3 is 17 residues long.

This rearrangement joins TRBV7-3 to TRBJ2-7; a weak D match, TRBD1 (5 bases). Looked up from germline, CDR1 is SGHTA and CDR2 is FQGTGA. Trimming pared 2 bases from V and 2 bases from J, leaving 13 bases between. The length of the CDR3 is 15 residues. The CDR3 region is CASSLGSGPPYEQYF. CDR3 DNA sequence: TGTGCCAGCAGCTTAGGGTCAGGGCCGCCCTACGAGCAGTACTTC. Combining the CDR3 with reference TRBV7-3 and TRBJ2-7 gives the whole variable domain GAGVSQTPSNKVTEKGKYVELRCDPISGHTALYWYRQSLGQGPEFLIYFQGTGAADDSGLPNDRFFAVRPEGSVSTLKIQRTERGDSAVYLCASSLGSGPPYEQYFGPGTRLTVT.

The rearrangement links TRBV10-3 to TRBJ2-1, with 9 bases lining up with TRBD2. Germline CDR1 is ENHRY and CDR2 is SYGVKD. Trimming cost V 7 bases and J 9 bases; bases outside gene matches: 10. The CDR3 sequence is 14 residues long. The CDR3 DNA reads as TGTGCCATCACAAGTGGGCGGGAGGGTGTTGAGCAGTTCTTC. Its protein is CAITSGREGVEQFF.

The V gene is TRBV28, the J gene TRBJ2-5; D tentatively reads TRBD1 or TRBD2 (5 bases each). This CDR3 spans 16 amino acids. Trimming removed 3 bases from V and 1 base from J, with 15 bases in between. Germline V gene data show CDR1 as MDHEN and CDR2 as SYDVKM. CDR3 loop: CASSFVGVGAQETQYF. The CDR3 coding sequence is TGTGCCAGCAGTTTTGTGGGAGTAGGGGCCCAAGAGACCCAGTACTTC.